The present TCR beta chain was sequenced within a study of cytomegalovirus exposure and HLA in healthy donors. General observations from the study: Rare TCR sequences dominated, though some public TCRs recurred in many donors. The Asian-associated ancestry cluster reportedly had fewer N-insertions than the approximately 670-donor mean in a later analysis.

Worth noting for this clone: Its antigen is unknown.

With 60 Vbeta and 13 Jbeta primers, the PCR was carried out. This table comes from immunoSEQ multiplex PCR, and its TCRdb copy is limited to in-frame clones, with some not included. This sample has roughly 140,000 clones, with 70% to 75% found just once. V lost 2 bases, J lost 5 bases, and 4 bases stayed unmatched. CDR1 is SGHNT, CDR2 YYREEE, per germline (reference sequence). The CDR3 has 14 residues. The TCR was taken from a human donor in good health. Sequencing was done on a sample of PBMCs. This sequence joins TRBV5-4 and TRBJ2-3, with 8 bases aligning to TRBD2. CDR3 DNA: TGTGCCAGCAGCTTAGCGGGAGAGGGAGATACGCAGTATTTT. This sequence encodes CASSLAGEGDTQYF.